The rows below give T cell receptor beta chains drawn from one sample of a study of blood T cell repertoires in COVID-19. Clones were read by immunoSEQ multiplex PCR, and TCRdb kept only the in-frame ones, dropping some. This repertoire shows under 150,000 clones, roughly four fifths found once; its top ten account for approximately 9%. The sample consisted of peripheral blood. The receptors originated from a woman between 45 and 65 years old with active or convalescent COVID-19. CDR3s include the opening cysteine and the closing phenylalanine or tryptophan. Each record gives: clone size, J gene, CDR3 length, V gene, D gene, CDR3 protein, CDR3 DNA. D genes are given only for firm matches. The size field is filled for only some rows; it gives once, few, many or a size class.

size: -
J: TRBJ2-7
length: 15
V: TRBV5-1
D: TRBD1
CDR3: CASSRPEQGIYEQYF
DNA: TGCGCCAGCAGCCGCCCAGAACAGGGGATCTACGAGCAGTACTTC

size: -
J: TRBJ2-1
length: 16
V: TRBV5-1
D: -
CDR3: CASSLELGGSYNEQFF
DNA: TGCGCCAGCAGCTTGGAGCTGGGGGGATCATACAATGAGCAGTTCTTC

size: -
J: TRBJ2-1
length: 15
V: TRBV7-6
D: TRBD1
CDR3: CASSLGQGVIDEQFF
DNA: TGTGCCAGCAGCTTAGGACAGGGGGTTATAGATGAGCAGTTCTTC

size: -
J: TRBJ2-7
length: 14
V: TRBV7-3
D: TRBD1
CDR3: CASSPLGQGYEQYF
DNA: TGTGCCAGCAGCCCATTGGGACAGGGATACGAGCAGTACTTC

size: -
J: TRBJ2-1
length: 13
V: TRBV5-6
D: TRBD2
CDR3: CASRRGEGNEQFF
DNA: TGTGCCAGCAGGCGGGGGGAGGGCAATGAGCAGTTCTTC

size: -
J: TRBJ2-7
length: 15
V: TRBV6-6
D: TRBD1
CDR3: CASRGQGAHPYEQYF
DNA: TGTGCCAGCAGGGGACAGGGGGCGCATCCCTACGAGCAGTACTTC

size: -
J: TRBJ2-3
length: 16
V: TRBV3-1/TRBV3-2
D: TRBD2
CDR3: CASSQDPSGGADTQYF
DNA: TGTGCCAGCAGCCAAGATCCTAGCGGGGGGGCAGATACGCAGTATTTT

size: -
J: TRBJ2-3
length: 16
V: TRBV6-2/TRBV6-3
D: -
CDR3: CASSSPGGGRTDTQYF
DNA: TGTGCCAGCAGCAGTCCAGGAGGAGGCAGGACAGATACGCAGTATTTT

size: -
J: TRBJ2-3
length: 14
V: TRBV2
D: -
CDR3: CASSETTYVDTQYF
DNA: TGTGCCAGCAGTGAAACGACTTATGTAGATACGCAGTATTTT

size: few
J: TRBJ2-7
length: 14
V: TRBV7-9
D: TRBD1
CDR3: CASSNRDRANEQYF
DNA: TGTGCCAGCAGCAACCGGGACAGGGCTAATGAGCAGTACTTC

size: -
J: TRBJ1-2
length: 16
V: TRBV11-1
D: TRBD1
CDR3: CASSSTGAGRSYGYTF
DNA: TGTGCCAGCAGCTCCACAGGGGCTGGAAGGTCCTATGGCTACACCTTC

size: -
J: TRBJ1-1
length: 13
V: TRBV12-3/TRBV12-4
D: -
CDR3: CASSLYRDSEAFF
DNA: TGTGCCAGCAGTTTATATCGGGACTCAGAAGCTTTCTTT

size: -
J: TRBJ1-4
length: 15
V: TRBV7-9
D: -
CDR3: CASSLTGSFNEKLFF
DNA: TGTGCCAGCAGCTTAACAGGATCGTTTAATGAAAAACTGTTTTTT

size: -
J: TRBJ2-7
length: 15
V: TRBV11-2
D: -
CDR3: CASSLSLLSSYEQYF
DNA: TGTGCCAGCAGCTTATCGCTGCTAAGCTCCTACGAGCAGTACTTC

size: -
J: TRBJ2-7
length: 14
V: TRBV19
D: TRBD1
CDR3: CASSINRGADEQYF
DNA: TGTGCCAGTAGTATAAACAGGGGAGCGGACGAGCAGTACTTC

size: -
J: TRBJ2-2
length: 14
V: TRBV28
D: -
CDR3: CASKTGYGTGELFF
DNA: TGTGCCAGCAAAACAGGGTATGGCACCGGGGAGCTGTTTTTT